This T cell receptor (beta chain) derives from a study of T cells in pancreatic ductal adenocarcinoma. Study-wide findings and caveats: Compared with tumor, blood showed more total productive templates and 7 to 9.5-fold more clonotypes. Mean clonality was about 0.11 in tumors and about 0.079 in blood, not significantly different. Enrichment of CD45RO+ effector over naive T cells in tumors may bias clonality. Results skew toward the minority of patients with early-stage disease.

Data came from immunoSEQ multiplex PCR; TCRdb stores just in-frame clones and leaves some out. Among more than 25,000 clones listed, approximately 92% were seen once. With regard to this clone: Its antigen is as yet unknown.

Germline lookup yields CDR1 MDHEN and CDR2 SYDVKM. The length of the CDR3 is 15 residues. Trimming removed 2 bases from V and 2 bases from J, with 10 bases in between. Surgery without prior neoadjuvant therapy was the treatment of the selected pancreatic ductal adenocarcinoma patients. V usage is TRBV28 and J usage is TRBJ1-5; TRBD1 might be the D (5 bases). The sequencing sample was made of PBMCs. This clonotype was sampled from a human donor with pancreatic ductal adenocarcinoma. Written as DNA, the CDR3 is TGTGCCAGCAGTTTAGGGGCTCAGGGCAATCAGCCCCAGCATTTT. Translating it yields CASSLGAQGNQPQHF. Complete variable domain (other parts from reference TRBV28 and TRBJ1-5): DVKVTQSSRYLVKRTGEKVFLECVQDMDHENMFWYRQDPGLGLRLIYFSYDVKMKEKGDIPEGYSVSREKKERFSLILESASTNQTSMYLCASSLGAQGNQPQHFGDGTRLSIL.